This T cell receptor beta chain derives from a study of blood T cell repertoires in COVID-19. Background on the study: Some COVID-19 samples were acute and others convalescent; all came from the United States, Italy and Spain. PBMCs, B-cell-depleted T cells, or T cells provided the cDNA or gDNA that made up the material.

Per the original data handling: From reference gene primer amplification, estimates of nucleated cell counts were derived. Using immunoSEQ multiplex PCR, the repertoire was profiled, and TCRdb retains in-frame clones only, with some absent. The V and J calls and the clone size are those of that table, but D and trimming were determined from the DNA. Of about 240,000 clones listed, 82% are singletons. The CDR3 totals 12 residues. Between the trimmed V and J ends, which lost 4 bases and 6 bases, there was a span of 10 bases. CDR1 is ENHRY and CDR2 is SYGVKD in the germline V gene. The source material was peripheral blood. The origin of this receptor is a woman aged 60-70 years with active or convalescent COVID-19. The chain uses TRBV10-3 and TRBJ2-7, with TRBD1 as a possible D gene (7 bases). For the CDR3, the DNA is TGTGCCATCAGTGTTCAGGGGGGCGAGCAGTACTTC. Translated: CAISVQGGEQYF.